What follows are 2 T cell receptor beta chains derived from one specimen sequenced in a study of shared clonotypes between healthy human individuals. Profiled with immunoSEQ multiplex PCR; TCRdb holds only in-frame clones, not every one. The profile shows more than 1.2 million clones, approximately 98.5% of them singletons. The sequenced sample was naive CD4+ T cells sorted from blood. The subset is: CD45RA+ positively selected. The receptors here all came from a man aged 25 to 40 in good health.

This chain connects TRBV18 to TRBJ1-1; the match to TRBD1 covers 12 bases. Per germline, CDR1 KGHSH and CDR2 LQKENI. This CDR3 region has 16 residues. V lost 3 bases and J lost 1; bases outside the gene matches: 3. The CDR3 reads CASSPGTGGANTEAFF. The CDR3 DNA sequence: TGTGCCAGCTCACCTGGGACAGGGGGCGCGAACACTGAAGCTTTCTTT. Together with reference TRBV18 and TRBJ1-1, the CDR3 gives the full variable domain: NAGVMQNPRHLVRRRGQEARLRCSPMKGHSHVYWYRQLPEEGLKFMVYLQKENIIDESGMPKERFSAEFPKEGPSILRIQQVVRGDSAAYFCASSPGTGGANTEAFFGQGTRLTVV.

The rearrangement links TRBV6-5 to TRBJ1-2; unclear D gene. This CDR3 contains 13 residues. Germline V gene data show CDR1 as MNHEY and CDR2 as SVGAGI. With 0 bases removed from V and 4 bases from J, the gap between germline ends came to 6 bases. The CDR3 protein is CASSYSSSYGYTF. The CDR3 DNA follows: TGTGCCAGCAGTTACTCGAGCAGCTATGGCTACACCTTC.